This T cell receptor (beta chain) was recorded in a study of T cells in tumors after PD-1 blockade. Background on the study: A subset received ongoing vismodegib 150 mg daily alongside anti-PD-1 therapy. Study results and caveats: Peripheral recruitment is suggested, as some novel exhausted tumor clones were in pre-treatment blood.

Libraries were prepared by immunoSEQ multiplex PCR; TCRdb keeps only in-frame clonotypes and omits some of them. The data show around 60,000 clones, around 80% seen once. The germline CDR1 and CDR2 sequences are LNHDA and SQIVND (reference sequence). Trimming took 6 bases from V and 6 from J, leaving 14 bases between them. The length of the CDR3 is 13 residues. Remarks on this clone: Its antigen is currently unknown.

This sequence joins TRBV19 and TRBJ1-1; TRBD1 might be the D (6 bases). The sample consisted of PBMCs, taken before anti-PD-1 treatment. This receptor was obtained from a human donor with basal cell carcinoma. The CDR3 nucleotides read TGTGCCAGTAGCTTACAGGGTCGGGCTGAAGCTTTCTTT. It is translated as CASSLQGRAEAFF.